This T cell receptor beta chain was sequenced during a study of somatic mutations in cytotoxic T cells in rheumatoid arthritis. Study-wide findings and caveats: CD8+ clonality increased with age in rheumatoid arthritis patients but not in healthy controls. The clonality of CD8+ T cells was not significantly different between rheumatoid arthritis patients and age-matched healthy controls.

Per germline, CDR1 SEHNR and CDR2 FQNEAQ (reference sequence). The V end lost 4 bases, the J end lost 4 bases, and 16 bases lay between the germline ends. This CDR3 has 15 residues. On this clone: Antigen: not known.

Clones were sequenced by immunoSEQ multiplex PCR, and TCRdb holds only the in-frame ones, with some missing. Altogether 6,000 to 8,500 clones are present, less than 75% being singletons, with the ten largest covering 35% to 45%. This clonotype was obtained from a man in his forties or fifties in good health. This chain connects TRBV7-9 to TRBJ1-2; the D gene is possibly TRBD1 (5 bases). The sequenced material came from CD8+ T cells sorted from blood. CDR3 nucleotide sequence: TGTGCCAGCAGCTCAATGTCGGGGCTACTCTATGGCTACACCTTC. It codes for CASSSMSGLLYGYTF.